The 9 T cell receptor beta chains listed next were all sequenced from one sample in a study of cytomegalovirus exposure and HLA in healthy donors. PCR amplification relied on 60 Vbeta primers (plus 13 Jbeta primers). Produced via immunoSEQ multiplex PCR; TCRdb's table is partial and in-frame only. Of 150,000 to 160,000 clones listed, approximately 80% were seen once; the top ten hold around 13%. Material for sequencing was PBMCs. The receptors here all came from a man aged 25 to 45 in good health and CMV-seropositive.

This chain links TRBV5-1 with TRBJ2-1; the D gene is possibly TRBD1 (5 bases). With 0 bases removed from V and 3 bases from J, the gap between germline ends came to 7 bases. Germline values: CDR1 SGHRS, CDR2 YFSETQ. The CDR3 covers 14 residues. This chain's CDR3 is CASSLGQNYNEQFF. In nucleotides, the CDR3 is TGCGCCAGCAGCTTGGGACAGAACTACAATGAGCAGTTCTTC.

The V call is TRBV19, the J call TRBJ1-1; D is ambiguous. From germline, CDR1 is LNHDA and CDR2 SQIVND (reference sequence). Trimming took 3 bases from V and 1 from J, leaving 12 bases between them. This CDR3 has 15 amino acids. CDR3 loop: CASSMEEAGNTEAFF. In DNA, the CDR3 is TGTGCCAGTAGTATGGAAGAGGCGGGGAACACTGAAGCTTTCTTT.

CDR3 residues: CATQYDRGIDTQYF. The DNA for the CDR3 is TGTGCCACTCAATATGACAGGGGAATAGATACGCAGTATTTT. The V and J genes are TRBV21-1 and TRBJ2-3; no DNA check was done on the table's D call, TRBD1. TRBV21-1 is shown as a pseudogene. This CDR3 region has 14 residues.

This clone has more than one count but fewer than ten. The rearrangement uses TRBV27 and TRBJ2-7; D perhaps matches TRBD1 (6 bases). V was shortened by 7 bases and J by 3 bases, with 13 bases between the two germline ends. The CDR3 totals 13 residues. In germline, CDR1 is MNHEY, CDR2 SMNVEV (reference sequence). The CDR3 region has the DNA TGTGCCAGCACCGACCGGGACAACTACGAGCAGTACTTC. Translation: CASTDRDNYEQYF.

The chain couples TRBV27 to TRBJ1-2, with TRBD1 matching 7 bases. V gave up 4 bases and J gave up 4 bases; unmatched junction bases: 6. The germline gives CDR1 MNHEY, CDR2 SMNVEV (reference sequence). CDR3 length: 14 amino acids. CDR3 protein: CASSSGQTLYGYTF. The CDR3 coding sequence is TGTGCCAGCAGTTCGGGACAGACTCTCTATGGCTACACCTTC.

This clone showed up just a few times. J is TRBJ2-7 and V is TRBV9, with 15 positions matching TRBD2. Trimming removed 3 bases from V and 5 bases from J; junction bases left unmatched: 3. Germline V CDR1 and CDR2: SGDLS, YYNGEE. This CDR3 is built from 15 residues. CDR3 amino acids: CASSERTSGRDEQYF. CDR3 nucleotides: TGTGCCAGCAGCGAGAGGACTAGCGGGAGGGACGAGCAGTACTTC.

The V call is TRBV2, the J call TRBJ1-1; no definite D call. The V gene lost 6 bases and the J gene lost 1 base, with 15 bases spanning the gap. The length of the CDR3 is 15 residues. CDR1 is SNHLY and CDR2 is FYNNEI in the germline V gene. CDR3: CASRSQTIPNTEAFF. CDR3 sequence (DNA): TGTGCCAGCAGAAGCCAGACTATCCCGAACACTGAAGCTTTCTTT.

CDR3 protein: CASSYAGGNYGYTF. DNA of the CDR3: TGTGCCAGCAGTTACGCAGGGGGGAACTATGGCTACACCTTC. The V and J genes are TRBV6-6 and TRBJ1-2; 7 bases match TRBD1. Looked up from germline, CDR1 is MNHNY and CDR2 is SVGAGI (reference sequence). The CDR3 is made up of 14 amino acids. The V and J ends lost 2 bases and 2 bases, in that order; junction bases with no gene match: 2.

This clone showed up just a few times. This chain joins TRBV7-8 and TRBJ1-5; TRBD1 is a possible D gene (5 bases). Per the germline V gene, CDR1 is SGHVS and CDR2 is FQNEAQ. Trimming removed 0 bases at V and 8 bases at J, with 14 bases between. This CDR3 has 15 residues. The CDR3 coding sequence is TGTGCCAGCAGCTTAGCCATCGGGGGGAGTGAGCCCCAGCATTTT. The encoded protein is CASSLAIGGSEPQHF. Complete variable domain (other parts from reference TRBV7-8 and TRBJ1-5): GAGVSQSPRYKVAKRGQDVALRCDPISGHVSLFWYQQALGQGPEFLTYFQNEAQLDKSGLPSDRFFAERPEGSVSTLKIQRTQQEDSAVYLCASSLAIGGSEPQHFGDGTRLSIL.